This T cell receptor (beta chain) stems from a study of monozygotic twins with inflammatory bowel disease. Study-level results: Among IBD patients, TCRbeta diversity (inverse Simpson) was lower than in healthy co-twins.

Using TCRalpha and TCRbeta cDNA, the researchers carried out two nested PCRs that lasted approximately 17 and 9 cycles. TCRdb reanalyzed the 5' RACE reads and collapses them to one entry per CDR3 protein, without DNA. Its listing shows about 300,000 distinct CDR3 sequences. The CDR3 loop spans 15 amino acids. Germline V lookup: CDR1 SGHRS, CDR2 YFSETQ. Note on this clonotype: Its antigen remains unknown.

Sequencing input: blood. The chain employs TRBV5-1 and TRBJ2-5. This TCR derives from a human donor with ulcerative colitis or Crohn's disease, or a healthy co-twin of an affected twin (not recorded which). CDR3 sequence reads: CASSLVLAGYETQYF.